These T cell receptor beta chains were read from a single sample in a study of beta chain features in type 1 diabetes. The table came from immunoSEQ multiplex PCR; TCRdb's copy has only in-frame clones and leaves some out. The data hold roughly 400,000 clones, with 11% to 15% observed a single time. Sequencing was performed on naive CD4+ T cells from blood. These receptors came from a man aged 25-40 years in good health. CDR3s include the opening cysteine and the closing phenylalanine or tryptophan. D genes are given only for firm matches. Rows may omit the clone size; those that give it use once, few, many or a size class.

TRBD1 TRBJ2-5 few TRBV25-1 TGTGCCAGCAAAAAGGGACAGGGAAGGAGGCAAGAGACCCAGTACTTC CASKKGQGRRQETQYF
. TRBJ1-2 . TRBV5-1 TGCGCCAGCAGCCCCGGGACGGTCTATGGCTACACCTTC CASSPGTVYGYTF
TRBD2 TRBJ2-3 . TRBV11-3 TGTGCCAGCAGCTATGGGACTAGCGGCACAGATACGCAGTATTTT CASSYGTSGTDTQYF
TRBD2 TRBJ2-1 few TRBV4-2 TGTGCCAGCAGCGGCGGGAGTGTTACGAGCTCCTACAATGAGCAGTTCTTC CASSGGSVTSSYNEQFF
. TRBJ2-3 . TRBV14 TGTGCCAGCAGCCTTTCTGGACCGTACACAGATACGCAGTATTTT CASSLSGPYTDTQYF
. TRBJ2-1 . TRBV9 TGTGCCAGCAGCGTAGCAGGGACCACTTACAATGAGCAGTTCTTC CASSVAGTTYNEQFF
TRBD2 TRBJ2-6 . TRBV30 TGTGCCTGGAGTGTCCGGGGGGGCAACGTCCTGACTTTC CAWSVRGGNVLTF
. TRBJ2-5 few TRBV6-5 TGTGCCAGCCAAAGGAGGAGGGTATCACAAGAGACCCAGTACTTC CASQRRRVSQETQYF
. TRBJ1-4 few TRBV18 TGTGCCAGCTCACCAGGGCGAACAACTAATGAAAAACTGTTTTTT CASSPGRTTNEKLFF
. TRBJ2-7 few TRBV5-1 TGCGCCAGCAGCTCATTCCCGAGCTCCTACGAGCAGTACTTC CASSSFPSSYEQYF
TRBD1 TRBJ2-1 few TRBV6-4 TGTGCCAGCAGTGCCAGGACAGGTTACAATGAGCAGTTCTTC CASSARTGYNEQFF
. TRBJ1-6 . TRBV7-2 TGTGCCAGCAGCGAACGGGGCTTTAATTCACCCCTCCACTTT CASSERGFNSPLHF
TRBD2 TRBJ2-3 . TRBV7-9 TGTGCCAGCAGCACTTACTTAGCGGGGGCCCTCACAGATACGCAGTATTTT CASSTYLAGALTDTQYF
. TRBJ2-1 many TRBV18 TGTGCCAGCTCACCGGACAGCAATGAGCAGTTCTTC CASSPDSNEQFF
. TRBJ1-5 . TRBV5-8 TGTGCCAGCAGCCTGACAGACCAGCCCCAGCATTTT CASSLTDQPQHF
. TRBJ1-2 few TRBV7-6 TGTGCCAGCAGCTCTCCCGGGAAGGGGGACTATGGCTACACCTTC CASSSPGKGDYGYTF
. TRBJ1-2 few TRBV9 TGTGCCAGCAGCGAAGGACGCGGTCTGGCCTATGGCTACACCTTC CASSEGRGLAYGYTF
. TRBJ1-5 . TRBV30 TGTGCCTGGAGGAATAGTGATAAGGGGTATAGCAATCAGCCCCAGCATTTT CAWRNSDKGYSNQPQHF
. TRBJ1-6 few TRBV18 TGTGCCAGCTCACCTCGGTCCGGGGGGAATTCACCCCTCCACTTT CASSPRSGGNSPLHF
. TRBJ2-1 . TRBV5-4 TGTGCCAGCAGTCATAAGTTCGTGGCTTGGGGGGTCGATGAGCAGTTCTTC CASSHKFVAWGVDEQFF
TRBD1 TRBJ2-3 . TRBV29-1 TGCAGCTACAGGGGGGAGGGCACAGATACGCAGTATTTT CSYRGEGTDTQYF
. TRBJ2-1 . TRBV7-2 TGTGCCAGCAGCTCCCTCTGGTCGGGAGCCTACAATGAGCAGTTCTTC CASSSLWSGAYNEQFF
. TRBJ1-2 . TRBV7-2 TGTGCCAGCAGCTTAGTATCCGTCCTGAAGCGGGGCTACACCTTC CASSLVSVLKRGYTF
. TRBJ2-3 few TRBV19 TGTGCCAGTAGTGCCGGGAGCACAGATACGCAGTATTTT CASSAGSTDTQYF
. TRBJ1-5 . TRBV5-1 TGCGCCAGCAGCGGAGGGGAACCGGATCAGCCCCAGCATTTT CASSGGEPDQPQHF